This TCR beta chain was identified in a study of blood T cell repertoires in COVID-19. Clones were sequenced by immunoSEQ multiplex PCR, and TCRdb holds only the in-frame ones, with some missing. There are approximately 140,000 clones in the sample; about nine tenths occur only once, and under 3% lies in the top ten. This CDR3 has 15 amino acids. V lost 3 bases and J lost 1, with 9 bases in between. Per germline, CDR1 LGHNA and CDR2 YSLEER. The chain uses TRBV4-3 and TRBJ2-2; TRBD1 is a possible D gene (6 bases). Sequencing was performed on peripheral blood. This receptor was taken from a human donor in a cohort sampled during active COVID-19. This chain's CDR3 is CASSHPGQNTGELFF. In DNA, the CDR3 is TGCGCCAGCAGCCACCCGGGACAGAACACCGGGGAGCTGTTTTTT.